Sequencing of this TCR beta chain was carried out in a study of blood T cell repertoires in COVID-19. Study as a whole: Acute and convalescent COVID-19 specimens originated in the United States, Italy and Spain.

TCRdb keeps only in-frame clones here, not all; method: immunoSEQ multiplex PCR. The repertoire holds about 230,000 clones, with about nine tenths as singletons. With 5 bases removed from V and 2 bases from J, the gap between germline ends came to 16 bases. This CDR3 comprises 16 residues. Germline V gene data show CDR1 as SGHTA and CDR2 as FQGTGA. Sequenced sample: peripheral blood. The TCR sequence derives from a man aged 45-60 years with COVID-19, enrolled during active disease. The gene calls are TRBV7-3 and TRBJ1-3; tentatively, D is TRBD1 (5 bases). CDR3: CASSPHPDTTGNTIYF. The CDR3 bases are TGTGCCAGCAGCCCCCACCCGGACACCACTGGAAACACCATATATTTT.